Presented here are 27 T cell receptor beta chains from one specimen sequenced in a study of T cell repertoires in cytomegalovirus infection. From the reads, TCRdb called clonotypes with MiXCR, one entry per CDR3 protein. The table has about 830,000 distinct CDR3 sequences, approximately 32% seen once. Their antigens remain unidentified. The source was cultured CD8+ T cells from PBMCs, collected from culture after CMV antigen stimulation. The receptors were gathered from a human donor in good health (CMV status not recorded). Some clones in this sample may be carry-over from other donors' samples.

This chain connects TRBV11-3 to TRBJ2-7; 7 bases are shared with TRBD2. Trimming removed 4 bases from V and 5 bases from J; junction bases left unmatched: 5. The CDR3 sequence is 13 residues long. CDR1 is SGHNT and CDR2 is YENEEA in the germline V gene. The CDR3 is CASSSPGGHEQYF. In DNA, the CDR3 is TGTGCCAGCAGCTCCCCGGGGGGTCACGAGCAGTACTTC.

This clonotype showed up just once. The CDR3 DNA is TGTGCCAGCAGTGATGGACTAGCAGCAGATACGCAGTATTTT. It encodes CASSDGLAADTQYF. The V call is TRBV25-1, the J call TRBJ2-3; TRBD2 matches at 8 bases. The CDR3 runs 14 residues. Germline CDR1 is MGHDK and CDR2 is SYGVNS. The trim removed 3 bases at V and 4 bases at J, leaving 3 bases unmatched.

Details on this clonotype: A read error may account for a junction end that differs from germline. V is TRBV6-6 and J is TRBJ2-1; 7 bases are a match to TRBD2. The CDR3 length is 15 residues. The germline gives CDR1 MNHNY, CDR2 SVGAGI (reference sequence). CDR3 loop: CVSSAGTNPYNEQFF. The CDR3 DNA reads as TGTGTCAGCAGCGCCGGGACTAACCCCTACAATGAGCAGTTCTTC.

The J gene is TRBJ2-2, the V gene TRBV6-5; TRBD2 agrees at 9 bases. CDR3 length: 18 amino acids. Trimming took 0 bases from V and 4 from J; bases not matched to a gene: 9. Per the germline V gene, CDR1 is MNHEY and CDR2 is SVGAGI. Here the CDR3 DNA reads TGTGCCAGCAGTTACTCCCAGAGTATTAGCGGGGGCACCGGGGAGCTGTTTTTT. Its protein product is CASSYSQSISGGTGELFF.

The rearrangement uses TRBV7-9 and TRBJ1-4; 8 bases map to TRBD1. Germline trimming cut 5 bases from V and 3 bases from J; bases unmatched to any gene: 11. From germline, CDR1 is SEHNR and CDR2 FQNEAQ (reference sequence). CDR3 length: 17 residues. The CDR3: CASSAPRDRPSNEKLFF. In DNA form, the CDR3 reads TGTGCCAGCAGCGCACCCCGGGACAGGCCCTCTAATGAAAAACTGTTTTTT.

This clonotype came up a few times. The chain employs TRBV27 and TRBJ1-1; D possibly corresponds to TRBD1 (6 bases). In germline, CDR1 is MNHEY, CDR2 SMNVEV (reference sequence). The CDR3 loop spans 14 amino acids. V was trimmed by 5 bases and J by 0 bases, leaving 10 bases between them. CDR3 amino acids: CASSPDSLNTEAFF. Written as DNA, the CDR3 is TGTGCCAGCAGTCCGGACAGCTTGAACACTGAAGCTTTCTTT.

The chain joins TRBV6-6 to TRBJ2-5; D possibly matches TRBD1 or TRBD2 (5 bases each). The CDR3 runs 14 residues. Trimming took off 7 bases at V and 2 bases at J, with 14 bases between the two ends. The V gene's germline CDR1 is MNHNY and CDR2 SVGAGI (reference sequence). This chain's CDR3 is CASTPGPYQETQYF. The CDR3 coding sequence is TGTGCCAGCACCCCGGGGCCCTATCAAGAGACCCAGTACTTC.

V and J are TRBV7-8 and TRBJ2-7; 11 bases align to TRBD1. CDR3 length equals 15 residues. Germline CDR1 SGHVS, CDR2 FQNEAQ. V trimming: 1 base; J trimming: 5 bases; junction bases outside the gene matches: 4. The chain's CDR3 is CASSLVGTGGNEQYF. CDR3 sequence (DNA): TGTGCCAGCAGCTTAGTTGGGACAGGGGGGAACGAGCAGTACTTC. Complete variable domain (other parts from reference TRBV7-8 and TRBJ2-7): GAGVSQSPRYKVAKRGQDVALRCDPISGHVSLFWYQQALGQGPEFLTYFQNEAQLDKSGLPSDRFFAERPEGSVSTLKIQRTQQEDSAVYLCASSLVGTGGNEQYFGPGTRLTVT.

The chain uses TRBV6-6 and TRBJ2-1; D is possibly TRBD1 (6 bases). This CDR3 has 12 amino acids. Germline V gene sequence: CDR1 MNHNY, CDR2 SVGAGI (reference sequence). V lost 7 bases and J lost 11, with 15 bases in between. In DNA, the CDR3 is TGTGCCAGCACCAGGGGCGCTAGGAAGCAGTTCTTC. Its translation is CASTRGARKQFF.

The chain is built from TRBV28 and TRBJ1-1, with D possibly TRBD1 on 5 matching bases. This CDR3 is 15 amino acids long. V dropped 5 bases and J dropped 1 base, with 14 bases sitting between them. CDR1 is MDHEN and CDR2 is SYDVKM in the germline V gene. The CDR3 region is CASSPHPGANTEAFF. CDR3 nucleotides: TGTGCCAGCAGTCCCCACCCCGGGGCGAACACTGAAGCTTTCTTT. Using reference TRBV28 and TRBJ1-1 for the parts outside the CDR3, the full variable domain is DVKVTQSSRYLVKRTGEKVFLECVQDMDHENMFWYRQDPGLGLRLIYFSYDVKMKEKGDIPEGYSVSREKKERFSLILESASTNQTSMYLCASSPHPGANTEAFFGQGTRLTVV.

Regarding this clonotype: No conserved phenylalanine or tryptophan ends this CDR3, so it is likely a read error. The V call is TRBV10-2, the J call TRBJ1-2; TRBD1 matches at 9 bases. V was clipped by 0 bases and J by 5 bases; unmatched bases: 1. This CDR3 has 14 residues. Germline CDR1 is WSHSY and CDR2 is SAAADI. The CDR3 here is CASSESGQGYGYTL. CDR3 bases: TGCGCCAGCAGTGAGTCGGGACAGGGATATGGCTACACCCTC.

V is TRBV6-2 or TRBV6-3 and J is TRBJ1-1; D is undetermined. V gave up 2 bases and J gave up 0 bases, with 7 bases separating them. The CDR3 has 14 amino acids. CDR1 is MNHEY, CDR2 SVGEGT, per germline. The CDR3 loop reads CASSYEQMNTEAFF. As DNA, the CDR3 is TGTGCCAGCAGTTACGAACAGATGAACACTGAAGCTTTCTTT.

In its sample, this clonotype was seen many times. J is TRBJ2-3 and V is TRBV10-3, with TRBD2 matching 12 bases. The length of the CDR3 is 18 residues. V trimming: 2 bases; J trimming: 6 bases; junction bases outside the gene matches: 12. Per germline, CDR1 ENHRY and CDR2 SYGVKD. In DNA, the CDR3 is TGTGCCATCAGTGAGAGACTAGCGGGGGCCTCGGTTGTGGATACGCAGTATTTT. Its protein is CAISERLAGASVVDTQYF.

This chain's CDR3 is CASSYRGTVREAFF. CDR3 DNA sequence: TGTGCCAGCAGTTATAGGGGGACAGTCCGTGAAGCTTTCTTT. V usage is TRBV6-5 and J usage is TRBJ1-1, with 7 bases that match TRBD1. The V gene's germline CDR1 is MNHEY and CDR2 SVGAGI. Trimming took 3 bases from V and 7 from J; bases not matched to a gene: 8. The CDR3 loop spans 14 amino acids.

This clonotype was counted only a few times. The chain uses TRBV12-3 or TRBV12-4 and TRBJ2-1, with a possible D match to TRBD2 (6 bases). Trimming took 7 bases from V and 2 from J, leaving 15 bases between them. The CDR3 has 15 amino acids. The CDR3: CASTNGGLTYNEQFF. CDR3 bases: TGTGCCAGCACCAATGGCGGACTAACCTACAATGAGCAGTTCTTC.

This clonotype came up many times. The chain joins TRBV27 to TRBJ1-1, with D perhaps matching TRBD1 (6 bases). The CDR3 has 16 amino acids. Trimming removed 0 bases at V and 0 bases at J, with 11 bases between. Germline V gene sequence: CDR1 MNHEY, CDR2 SMNVEV (reference sequence). CDR3: CASSLSAGHLNTEAFF. DNA of the CDR3: TGTGCCAGCAGTTTATCCGCGGGACACCTGAACACTGAAGCTTTCTTT.

The table lists this clonotype with a few counts. This chain's CDR3 is CASSPLPGQGNYNEQFF. The CDR3 DNA follows: TGTGCCAGCAGTCCCCTCCCCGGACAGGGGAACTACAATGAGCAGTTCTTC. The chain is built from TRBV12-3 or TRBV12-4 and TRBJ2-1, with 9 bases that match TRBD1. With 5 bases clipped from V and 3 bases from J, the junction kept 11 bases outside the gene matches. The CDR3 is 17 amino acids.

The V gene is TRBV7-9, the J gene TRBJ2-2; the D gene is possibly TRBD2 (6 bases). The CDR3 is 15 amino acids. The V end was cut by 0 bases, the J end by 4 bases, with 9 bases between. Per the germline V gene, CDR1 is SEHNR and CDR2 is FQNEAQ (reference sequence). The CDR3 DNA is TGTGCCAGCAGCTTAGCCGGAGGGACCACCGGGGAGCTGTTTTTT. Translation gives CASSLAGGTTGELFF.

The CDR3 region is CASSTRPNRDEKLFF. As DNA, the CDR3 is TGTGCCAGCAGCACTAGACCCAACAGGGACGAAAAACTGTTTTTT. The rearrangement joins TRBV11-1 to TRBJ1-4, with TRBD1 as a possible D gene (6 bases). This CDR3 region has 15 residues. V was pared by 5 bases and J by 8 bases, with 18 bases between. CDR1 and CDR2 from the germline V gene are SGHAT and FQDESV (reference sequence).

The sample holds many counts of this clonotype. The J gene is TRBJ1-5, the V gene TRBV12-3 or TRBV12-4; D call uncertain. The CDR3 extends over 15 amino acids. Trimming removed 7 bases at V and 1 base at J, with 14 bases between. CDR3 loop: CASTIGYGSNQPQHF. The CDR3 DNA follows: TGTGCCAGCACCATAGGGTACGGAAGCAATCAGCCCCAGCATTTT.

This clonotype came up a few times. The V gene is TRBV7-6, the J gene TRBJ1-1; 11 bases align to TRBD1. The V gene end was trimmed by 4 bases and the J gene end by 4 bases; junction bases not matched to a gene: 11. CDR1 is SGHVS, CDR2 FNYEAQ, per germline. The length of the CDR3 is 17 residues. This CDR3 reads CASSYRTGGNGGTEAFF. CDR3 nucleotides: TGTGCCAGCAGCTATAGGACAGGGGGCAATGGAGGCACTGAAGCTTTCTTT.

DNA of the CDR3: TGTGCCACCAGCAGAGGAGGGACACCTGAAGCAGGGGACTACACCTTC. It yields the protein CATSRGGTPEAGDYTF. This sequence joins TRBV15 and TRBJ1-2; perhaps TRBD1 as D (6 bases). The V gene's germline CDR1 is LNHNV and CDR2 YYDKDF (reference sequence). The CDR3 consists of 16 residues. V was clipped by 1 base and J by 10 bases, with 22 bases between them.

This chain connects TRBV6-6 to TRBJ2-3; tentatively, D is TRBD1 (5 bases). The germline V and J ends were trimmed by 2 bases and 3 bases, with 6 bases remaining between them. This CDR3 comprises 13 residues. Germline values: CDR1 MNHNY, CDR2 SVGAGI (reference sequence). The chain's CDR3 is CASSYKGTDTQYF. The CDR3 DNA follows: TGTGCCAGCAGTTACAAGGGGACAGATACGCAGTATTTT.

This clonotype was observed at least ten times. The chain couples TRBV7-6 to TRBJ2-7; 7 bases are shared with TRBD1. The CDR3 length is 15 residues. Germline CDR1 is SGHVS and CDR2 is FNYEAQ. Trimming removed 1 base from V and 2 bases from J; junction bases left unmatched: 5. In nucleotides, the CDR3 is TGTGCCAGCAGCTTAGGGCAGGGGGAAGCCTACGAGCAGTACTTC. It is translated as CASSLGQGEAYEQYF.

The gene calls are TRBV6-6 and TRBJ2-7, with D possibly being TRBD1 (5 bases). The V gene lost 8 bases and the J gene lost 1 base, with 12 bases spanning the gap. Germline V gives CDR1 MNHNY, CDR2 SVGAGI (reference sequence). The CDR3 extends over 13 amino acids. CDR3 nucleotides: TGTGCCAGCGGATACCAGGGTTCCTACGAGCAGTACTTC. Its translation is CASGYQGSYEQYF.

J is TRBJ1-2 and V is TRBV27; 10 nucleotides line up with TRBD1. J was trimmed by 3 bases and V by 5 bases; bases with no gene match: 9. Germline CDR1 reads MNHEY; CDR2 reads SMNVEV (reference sequence). There are 16 residues in the CDR3. The CDR3 loop reads CASSPVGGQGYYGYTF. CDR3 bases: TGTGCCAGCAGTCCCGTCGGGGGACAGGGGTACTATGGCTACACCTTC.

The table lists this clonotype with a few counts. The chain is built from TRBV5-5 and TRBJ1-4; TRBD1 matches 7 bases. The CDR3 has 19 residues. Per germline, CDR1 SGHKS and CDR2 YYEKEE (reference sequence). The V and J ends lost 3 bases and 0 bases, in that order; junction bases with no gene match: 14. As DNA, the CDR3 is TGTGCCAGCAGCTCGGACAGGAAATTCACAATTCCAACTAATGAAAAACTGTTTTTT. Translated: CASSSDRKFTIPTNEKLFF.